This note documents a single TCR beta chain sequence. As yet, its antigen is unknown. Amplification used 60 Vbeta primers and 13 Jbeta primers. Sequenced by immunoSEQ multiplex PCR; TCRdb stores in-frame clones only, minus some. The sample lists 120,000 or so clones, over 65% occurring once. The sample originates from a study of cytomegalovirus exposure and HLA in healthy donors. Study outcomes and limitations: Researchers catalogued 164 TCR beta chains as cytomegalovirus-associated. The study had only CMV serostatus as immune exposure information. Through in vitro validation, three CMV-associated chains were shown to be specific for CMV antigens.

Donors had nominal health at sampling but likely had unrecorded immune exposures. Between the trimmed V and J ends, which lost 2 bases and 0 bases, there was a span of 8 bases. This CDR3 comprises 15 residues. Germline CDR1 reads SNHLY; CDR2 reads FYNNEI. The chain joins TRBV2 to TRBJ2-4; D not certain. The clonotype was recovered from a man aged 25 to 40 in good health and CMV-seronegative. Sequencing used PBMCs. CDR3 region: CASSEKRIAKNIQYF. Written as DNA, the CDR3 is TGTGCCAGCAGTGAAAAGAGGATAGCCAAAAACATTCAGTACTTC.